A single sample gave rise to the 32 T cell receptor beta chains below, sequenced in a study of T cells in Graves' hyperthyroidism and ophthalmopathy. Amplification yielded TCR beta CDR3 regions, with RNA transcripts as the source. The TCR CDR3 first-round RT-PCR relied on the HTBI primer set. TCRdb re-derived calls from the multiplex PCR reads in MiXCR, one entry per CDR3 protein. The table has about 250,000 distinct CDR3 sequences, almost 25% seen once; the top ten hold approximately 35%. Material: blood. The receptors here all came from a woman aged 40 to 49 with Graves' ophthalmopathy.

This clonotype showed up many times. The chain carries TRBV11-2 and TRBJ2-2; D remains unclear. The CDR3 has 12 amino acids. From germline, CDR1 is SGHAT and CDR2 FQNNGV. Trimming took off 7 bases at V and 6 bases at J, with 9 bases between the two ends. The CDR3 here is CASTPVAGELFF. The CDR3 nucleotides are TGTGCCAGCACCCCAGTGGCCGGGGAGCTGTTTTTT.

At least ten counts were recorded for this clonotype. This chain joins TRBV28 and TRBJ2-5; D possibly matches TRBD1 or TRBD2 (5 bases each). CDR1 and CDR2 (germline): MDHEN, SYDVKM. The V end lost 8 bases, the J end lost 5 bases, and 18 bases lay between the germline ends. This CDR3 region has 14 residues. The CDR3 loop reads CASFGTPWRETQYF. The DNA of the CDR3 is TGTGCCAGCTTCGGGACCCCGTGGCGGGAGACCCAGTACTTC.

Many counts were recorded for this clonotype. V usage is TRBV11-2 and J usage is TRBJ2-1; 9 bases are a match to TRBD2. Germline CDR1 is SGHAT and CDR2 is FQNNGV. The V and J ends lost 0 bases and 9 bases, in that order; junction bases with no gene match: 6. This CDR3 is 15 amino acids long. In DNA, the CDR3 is TGTGCCAGCAGCTTAGAAAGGACTAGCGTCGCTGAGCAGTTCTTC. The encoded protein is CASSLERTSVAEQFF. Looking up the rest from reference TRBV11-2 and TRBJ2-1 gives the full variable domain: EAGVAQSPRYKIIEKRQSVAFWCNPISGHATLYWYQQILGQGPKLLIQFQNNGVVDDSQLPKDRFSAERLKGVDSTLKIQPAKLEDSAVYLCASSLERTSVAEQFFGPGTRLTVL.

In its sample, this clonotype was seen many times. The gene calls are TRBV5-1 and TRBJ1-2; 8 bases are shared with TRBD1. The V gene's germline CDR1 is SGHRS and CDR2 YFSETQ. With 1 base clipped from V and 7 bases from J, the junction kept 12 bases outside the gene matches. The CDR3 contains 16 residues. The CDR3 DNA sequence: TGCGCCAGCAGCTTGACTAACGGACAGGGTCTAGGTGGCTACACCTTC. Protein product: CASSLTNGQGLGGYTF.

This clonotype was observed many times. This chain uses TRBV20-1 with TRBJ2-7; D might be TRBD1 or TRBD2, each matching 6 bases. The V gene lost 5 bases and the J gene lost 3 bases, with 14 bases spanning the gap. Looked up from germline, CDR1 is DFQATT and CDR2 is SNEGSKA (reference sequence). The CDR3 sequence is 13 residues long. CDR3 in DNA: TGCAGTGCTGAACGGGGGCGCGACTACGAGCAGTACTTC. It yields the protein CSAERGRDYEQYF.

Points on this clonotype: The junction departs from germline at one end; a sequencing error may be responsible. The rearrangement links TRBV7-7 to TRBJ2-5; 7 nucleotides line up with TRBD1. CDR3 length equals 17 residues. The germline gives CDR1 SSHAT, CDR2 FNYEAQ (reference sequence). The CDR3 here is CASSAGQVLKPQETQYF. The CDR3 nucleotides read TGTGCTAGCAGCGCAGGACAGGTGTTGAAGCCTCAAGAGACCCAGTACTTC. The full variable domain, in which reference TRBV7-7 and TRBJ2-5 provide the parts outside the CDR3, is GAGVSQSPRYKVTKRGQDVTLRCDPISSHATLYWYQQALGQGPEFLTYFNYEAQPDKSGLPSDRFSAERPEGSISTLTIQRTEQRDSAMYRCASSAGQVLKPQETQYFGPGTRLLVL.

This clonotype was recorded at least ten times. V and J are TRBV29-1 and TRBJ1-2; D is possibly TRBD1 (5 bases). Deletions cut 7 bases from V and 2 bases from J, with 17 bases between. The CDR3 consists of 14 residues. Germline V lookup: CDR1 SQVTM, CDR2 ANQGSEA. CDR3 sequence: CSAPTGVGNYGYTF. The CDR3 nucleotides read TGCAGCGCCCCTACAGGAGTTGGGAACTATGGCTACACCTTC.

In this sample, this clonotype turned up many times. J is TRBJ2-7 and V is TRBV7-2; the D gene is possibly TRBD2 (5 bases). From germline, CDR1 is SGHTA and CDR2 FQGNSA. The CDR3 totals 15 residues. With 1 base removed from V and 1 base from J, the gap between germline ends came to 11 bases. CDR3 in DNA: TGTGCCAGCAGCTTAGGCGGACTCAAGTCCTACGAGCAGTACTTC. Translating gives CASSLGGLKSYEQYF.

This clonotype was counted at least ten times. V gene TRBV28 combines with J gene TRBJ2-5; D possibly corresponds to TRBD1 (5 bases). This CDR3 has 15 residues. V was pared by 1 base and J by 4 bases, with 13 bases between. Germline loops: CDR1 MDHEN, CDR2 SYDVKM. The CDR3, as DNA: TGTGCCAGCAGTTTATATGGCAGGGTTCGAGAGACCCAGTACTTC. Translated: CASSLYGRVRETQYF.

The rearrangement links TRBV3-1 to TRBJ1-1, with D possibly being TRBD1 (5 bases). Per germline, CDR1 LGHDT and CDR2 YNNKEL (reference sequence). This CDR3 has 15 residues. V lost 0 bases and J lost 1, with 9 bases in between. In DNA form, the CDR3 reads TGTGCCAGCAGCCAAGAGGGGCAGCCGAACACTGAAGCTTTCTTT. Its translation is CASSQEGQPNTEAFF.

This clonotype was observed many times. The CDR3 loop reads CASRVGANVLTF. DNA for the CDR3: TGTGCCAGCAGAGTGGGGGCCAACGTCCTGACTTTC. The chain recombines TRBV6-5 with TRBJ2-6; D uncertain. CDR1 is MNHEY and CDR2 is SVGAGI in the germline V gene. Trimming removed 6 bases from V and 4 bases from J, with 4 bases in between. The CDR3 covers 12 residues.

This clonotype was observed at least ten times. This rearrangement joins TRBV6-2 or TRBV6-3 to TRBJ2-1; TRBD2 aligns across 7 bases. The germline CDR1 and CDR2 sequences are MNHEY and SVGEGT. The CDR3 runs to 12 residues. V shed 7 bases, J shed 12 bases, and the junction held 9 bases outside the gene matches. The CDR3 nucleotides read TGTGCCAGCACCCGAGATAGCGGGTCGCAGTTCTTC. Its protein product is CASTRDSGSQFF.

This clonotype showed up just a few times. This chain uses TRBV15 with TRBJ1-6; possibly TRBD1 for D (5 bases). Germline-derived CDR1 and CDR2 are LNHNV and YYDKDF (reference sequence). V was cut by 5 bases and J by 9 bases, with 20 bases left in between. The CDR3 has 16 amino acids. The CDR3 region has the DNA TGTGCCACCAGCCCGATACAGGTCGTCCCCCCTTCACCCCTCCACTTT. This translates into CATSPIQVVPPSPLHF.

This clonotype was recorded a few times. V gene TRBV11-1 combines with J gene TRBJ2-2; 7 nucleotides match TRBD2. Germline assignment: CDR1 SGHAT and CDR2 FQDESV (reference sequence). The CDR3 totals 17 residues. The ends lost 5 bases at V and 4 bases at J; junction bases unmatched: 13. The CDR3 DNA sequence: TGTGCCAGCAGCCCCCCGGATGCGGGAGTGGCCACCGGGGAGCTGTTTTTT. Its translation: CASSPPDAGVATGELFF.

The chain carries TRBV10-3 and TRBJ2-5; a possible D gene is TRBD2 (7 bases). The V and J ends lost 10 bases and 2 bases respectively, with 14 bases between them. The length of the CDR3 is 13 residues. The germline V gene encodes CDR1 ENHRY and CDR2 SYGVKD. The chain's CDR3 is CATTRGAQETQYF. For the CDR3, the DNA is TGTGCCACCACACGGGGGGCACAAGAGACCCAGTACTTC.

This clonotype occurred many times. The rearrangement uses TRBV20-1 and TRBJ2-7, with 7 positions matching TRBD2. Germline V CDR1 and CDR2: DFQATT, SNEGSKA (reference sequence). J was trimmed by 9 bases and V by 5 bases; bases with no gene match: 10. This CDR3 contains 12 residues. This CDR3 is CSAAGLREGQYF. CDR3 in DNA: TGCAGTGCTGCCGGCCTTAGGGAGGGGCAGTACTTC.

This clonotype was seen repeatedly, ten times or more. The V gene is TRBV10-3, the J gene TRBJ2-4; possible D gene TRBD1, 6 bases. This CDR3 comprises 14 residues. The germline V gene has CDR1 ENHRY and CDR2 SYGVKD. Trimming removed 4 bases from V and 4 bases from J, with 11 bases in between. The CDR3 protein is CAISGTDSKNIQYF. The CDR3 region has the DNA TGTGCCATCAGTGGGACAGATAGTAAAAACATTCAGTACTTC.

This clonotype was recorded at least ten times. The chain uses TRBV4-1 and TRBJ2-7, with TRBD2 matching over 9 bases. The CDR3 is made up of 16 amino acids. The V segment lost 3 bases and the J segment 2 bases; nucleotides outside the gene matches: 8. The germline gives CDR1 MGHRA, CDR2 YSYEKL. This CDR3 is CASSHAPTSGPYEQYF. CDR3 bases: TGCGCCAGCAGCCATGCCCCGACTAGCGGACCCTACGAGCAGTACTTC.

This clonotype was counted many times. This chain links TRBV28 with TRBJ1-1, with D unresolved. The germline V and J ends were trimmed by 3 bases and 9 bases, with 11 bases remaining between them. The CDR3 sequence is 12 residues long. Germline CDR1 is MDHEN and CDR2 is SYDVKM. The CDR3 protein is CASSFRADKAFF. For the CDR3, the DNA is TGTGCCAGCAGTTTTAGAGCAGACAAAGCTTTCTTT.

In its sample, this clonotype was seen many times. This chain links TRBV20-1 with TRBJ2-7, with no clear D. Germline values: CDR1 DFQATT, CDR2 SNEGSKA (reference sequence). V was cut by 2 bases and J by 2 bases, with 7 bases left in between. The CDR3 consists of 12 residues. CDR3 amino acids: CSARTQPYEQYF. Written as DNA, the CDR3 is TGCAGTGCTAGAACCCAACCCTACGAGCAGTACTTC.

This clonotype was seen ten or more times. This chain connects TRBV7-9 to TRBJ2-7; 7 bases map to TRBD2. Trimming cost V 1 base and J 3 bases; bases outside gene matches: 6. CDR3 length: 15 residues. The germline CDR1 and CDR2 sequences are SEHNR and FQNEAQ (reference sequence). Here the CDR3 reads CASSLGSGEVYEQYF. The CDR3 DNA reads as TGTGCCAGCAGCTTAGGCAGCGGGGAGGTCTACGAGCAGTACTTC.

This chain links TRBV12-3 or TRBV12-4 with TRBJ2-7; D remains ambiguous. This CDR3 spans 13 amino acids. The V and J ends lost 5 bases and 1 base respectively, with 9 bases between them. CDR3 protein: CASSRTVSYEQYF. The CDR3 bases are TGTGCCAGCAGTCGGACGGTTTCCTACGAGCAGTACTTC.

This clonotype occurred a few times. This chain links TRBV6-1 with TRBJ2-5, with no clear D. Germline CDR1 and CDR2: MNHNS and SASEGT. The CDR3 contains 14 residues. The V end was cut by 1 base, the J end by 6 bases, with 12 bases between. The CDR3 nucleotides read TGTGCCAGCAGTGAAGACCCCGGGCAGAAGACCCAGTACTTC. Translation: CASSEDPGQKTQYF.

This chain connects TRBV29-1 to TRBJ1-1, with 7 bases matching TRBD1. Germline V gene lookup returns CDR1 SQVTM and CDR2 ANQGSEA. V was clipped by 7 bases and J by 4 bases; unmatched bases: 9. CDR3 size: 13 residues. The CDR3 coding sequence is TGCAGCGCCGAACTACAGGGGCCCACTGAAGCTTTCTTT. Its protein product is CSAELQGPTEAFF. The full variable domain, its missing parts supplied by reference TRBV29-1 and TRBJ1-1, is SAVISQKPSRDICQRGTSLTIQCQVDSQVTMMFWYRQQPGQSLTLIATANQGSEATYESGFVIDKFPISRPNLTFSTLTVSNMSPEDSSIYLCSAELQGPTEAFFGQGTRLTVV.

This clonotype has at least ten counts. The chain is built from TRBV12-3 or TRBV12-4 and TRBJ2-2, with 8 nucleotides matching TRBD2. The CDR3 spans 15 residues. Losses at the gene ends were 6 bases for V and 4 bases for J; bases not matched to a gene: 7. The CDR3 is CASRETSVGTGELFF. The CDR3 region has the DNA TGTGCCAGCAGGGAGACTAGCGTGGGCACCGGGGAGCTGTTTTTT.

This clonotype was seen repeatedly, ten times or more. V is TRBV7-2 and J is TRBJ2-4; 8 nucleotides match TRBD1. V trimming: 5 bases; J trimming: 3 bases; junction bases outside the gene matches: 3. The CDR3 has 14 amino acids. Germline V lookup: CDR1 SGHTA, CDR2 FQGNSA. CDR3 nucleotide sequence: TGTGCCAGCAGCGGGACAGGCGGCAAAAACATTCAGTACTTC. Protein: CASSGTGGKNIQYF.

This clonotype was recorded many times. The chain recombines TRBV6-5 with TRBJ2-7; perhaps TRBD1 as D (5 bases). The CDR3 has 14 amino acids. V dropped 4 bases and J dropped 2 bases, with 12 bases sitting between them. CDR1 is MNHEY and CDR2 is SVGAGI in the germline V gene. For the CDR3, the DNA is TGTGCCAGCAGTTGGAGACAGCCCCCCTACGAGCAGTACTTC. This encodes CASSWRQPPYEQYF.

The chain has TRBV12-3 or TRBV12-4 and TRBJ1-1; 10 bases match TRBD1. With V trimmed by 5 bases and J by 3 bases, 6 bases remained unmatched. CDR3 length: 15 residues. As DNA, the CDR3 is TGTGCCAGCAGTCTCGCGGACAGGGGGGACACTGAAGCTTTCTTT. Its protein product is CASSLADRGDTEAFF.

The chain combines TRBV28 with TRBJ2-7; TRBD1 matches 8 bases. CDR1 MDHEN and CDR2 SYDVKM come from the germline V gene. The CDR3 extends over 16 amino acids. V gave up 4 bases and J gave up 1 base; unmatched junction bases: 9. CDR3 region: CASSYPTGQGSYEQYF. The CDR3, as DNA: TGTGCCAGCAGTTACCCGACCGGACAGGGTTCCTACGAGCAGTACTTC.

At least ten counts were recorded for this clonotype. CDR3 sequence (DNA): TGCGCCAGCAGCTTGGGATCTAGCGGGGAGCAGTACTTC. Protein sequence: CASSLGSSGEQYF. This chain connects TRBV5-1 to TRBJ2-7, with 8 bases matching TRBD2. The CDR3 sequence is 13 residues long. Germline V gene lookup returns CDR1 SGHRS and CDR2 YFSETQ. Trimming removed 0 bases from V and 7 bases from J; junction bases left unmatched: 3.

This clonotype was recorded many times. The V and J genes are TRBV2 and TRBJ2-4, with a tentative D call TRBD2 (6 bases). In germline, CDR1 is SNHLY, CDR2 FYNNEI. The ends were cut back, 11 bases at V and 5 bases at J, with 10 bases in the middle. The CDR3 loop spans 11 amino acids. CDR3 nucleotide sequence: TGTGCCGCCGGAGGGGAAAACATTCAGTACTTC. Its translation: CAAGGENIQYF. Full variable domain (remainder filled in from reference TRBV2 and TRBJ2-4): EPEVTQTPSHQVTQMGQEVILRCVPISNHLYFYWYRQILGQKVEFLVSFYNNEISEKSEIFDDQFSVERPDGSNFTLKIRSTKLEDSAMYFCAAGGENIQYFGAGTRLSVL.

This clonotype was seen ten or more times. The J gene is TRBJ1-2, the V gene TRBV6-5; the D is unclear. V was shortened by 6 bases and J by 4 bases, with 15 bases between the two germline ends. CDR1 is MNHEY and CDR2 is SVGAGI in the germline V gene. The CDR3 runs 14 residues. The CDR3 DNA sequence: TGTGCCAGCAGCGCCCTGGGTCTGGGCTATGGCTACACCTTC. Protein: CASSALGLGYGYTF.